The clone carrying this T cell receptor (beta chain) was found many times. The V and J ends lost 6 bases and 5 bases respectively, with 11 bases between them. The germline V gene encodes CDR1 SGHAT and CDR2 FQNNGV. The CDR3 contains 12 residues. The TCR beta CDR3 regions underwent amplification using RNA transcripts as the source. TCR CDR3 regions were first amplified by RT-PCR with HTBI primers. TCRdb re-analysed the multiplex PCR reads in MiXCR, keeping a single row per CDR3 protein. The sample contains hundreds of thousands of distinct CDR3 sequences, around 14% of which appear only once. The source of the sample is a study of T cells in Graves' hyperthyroidism and ophthalmopathy. Study-level background: Upon initial diagnosis and before any treatment, peripheral blood was collected.

The sequence came from a woman aged 25 to 39 with Graves' hyperthyroidism. The sample consisted of blood. The rearrangement joins TRBV11-2 to TRBJ2-7, with a possible D match to TRBD1 (6 bases). The CDR3, as DNA: TGTGCCAGCAGGGTACAGGGTCACGAGCAGTACTTC. Its protein product is CASRVQGHEQYF.